This T cell receptor (beta chain) was identified during a study of T cell repertoires in cytomegalovirus infection. Germline lookup yields CDR1 LGHDT and CDR2 YNNKEL (reference sequence). The CDR3 is made up of 16 amino acids. V was clipped by 7 bases and J by 3 bases, with 20 bases between them. TCRdb used MiXCR to reprocess the reads, holding one entry per CDR3 protein. The sample shows about 190,000 distinct CDR3 sequences, approximately 30% of them seen only once. The receptor comes from a human donor in good health (CMV status not recorded). Some clones in this sample may be carry-over from other donors' samples. Sequences were obtained from PBMCs. The J gene is TRBJ2-3, the V gene TRBV3-1, with a tentative D call TRBD1 (5 bases). The CDR3 nucleotides read TGTGCCAGCACCGCCGTCAAGGGGATAGGAACAGATACGCAGTATTTT. It is translated as CASTAVKGIGTDTQYF.